What follows describes a single TCR beta chain. Antigen: not known. The data are from a study of glioma-infiltrating T cells after dendritic cell vaccination. The study, taken as a whole, reports: Survival was not directly related to TCR clonality in these patients. Complete blood and tumor specimen sets were limited to few patients.

Time point of the sample: after dendritic cell vaccination, including at tumor progression/relapse. None of the glioblastoma patients had an isocitrate dehydrogenase mutation. Blood PBMC samples: pre-vaccination, two weeks post third vaccination, and at tumor progression. With 5 bases removed from V and 5 bases from J, the gap between germline ends came to 15 bases. Germline V gene lookup returns CDR1 LNHNV and CDR2 YYDKDF (reference sequence). This CDR3 is built from 15 residues. Profiling relied on immunoSEQ multiplex PCR, and the TCRdb table lists in-frame clones only, not all of them. The table has around 87,000 clones, around 86% seen once.

The chain links TRBV15 to TRBJ1-4; D is perhaps TRBD1 (6 bases). The TCR was taken from a human donor with glioblastoma. Here the sequenced sample was blood, taken after dendritic cell vaccination. CDR3 sequence reads: CATSAQGFANEKLFF. The CDR3 nucleotides read TGTGCCACCAGCGCACAGGGCTTCGCGAATGAAAAACTGTTTTTT.